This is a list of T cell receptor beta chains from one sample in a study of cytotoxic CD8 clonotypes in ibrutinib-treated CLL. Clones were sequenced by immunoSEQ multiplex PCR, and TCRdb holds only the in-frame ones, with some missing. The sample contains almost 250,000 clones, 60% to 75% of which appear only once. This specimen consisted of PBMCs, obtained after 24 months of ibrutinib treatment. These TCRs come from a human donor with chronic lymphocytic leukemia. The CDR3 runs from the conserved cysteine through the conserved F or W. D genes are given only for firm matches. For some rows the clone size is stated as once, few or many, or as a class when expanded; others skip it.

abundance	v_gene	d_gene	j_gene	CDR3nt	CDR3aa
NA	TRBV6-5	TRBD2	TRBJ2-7	TGTGCCAGCAGTACAGCGGGACGGACCTACGAGCAGTACTTC	CASSTAGRTYEQYF
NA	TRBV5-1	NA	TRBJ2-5	TGCGCCAGCAGCTTTGCGGACGTGGGGGAGACCCAGTACTTC	CASSFADVGETQYF
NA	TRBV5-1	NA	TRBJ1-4	TGCGCCAGCAGCTTGTTTGTGGGAACGGGGTCCGGTGAAAAACTGTTTTTT	CASSLFVGTGSGEKLFF
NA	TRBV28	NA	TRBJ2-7	TGTGCCAGCAACCCATCTTATGGCGAGACCTACGAGCAGTACTTC	CASNPSYGETYEQYF
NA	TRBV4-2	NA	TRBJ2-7	TGTGCCAGCAGTTCCTCCGGCGGTCCCTACGAGCAGTACTTC	CASSSSGGPYEQYF
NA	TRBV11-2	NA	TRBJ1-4	TGTGCCAGCAGGCGACAACAGGGTGCAGATCCGTTTTTT	CASRRQQGADPFF
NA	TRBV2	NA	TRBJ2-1	TGTGCCAGCAGTCAGGACAACTACAATGAGCAGTTCTTC	CASSQDNYNEQFF
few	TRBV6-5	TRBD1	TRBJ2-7	TGTGCCAGCAGTTGGACAGGGGCCGAGCAGTACTTC	CASSWTGAEQYF
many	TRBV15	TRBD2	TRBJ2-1	TGTGCCACCAGCAGGATATTTTATATAGCGGGAATAAGCTCCTACAATGAGCAGTTCTTC	CATSRIFYIAGISSYNEQFF
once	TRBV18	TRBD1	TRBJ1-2	TGTGCCAGCTCACCAGCGGGACAGGGTTATAACTATGGCTACACCTTC	CASSPAGQGYNYGYTF
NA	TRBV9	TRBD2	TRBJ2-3	TGTGCCAGCAGCCCCGAAGCTGGGAGGGTCCCAGATACGCAGTATTTT	CASSPEAGRVPDTQYF
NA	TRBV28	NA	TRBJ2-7	TGTGCCAGCACTAGAAACCCCACGGGGTACGAGCAGTACTTC	CASTRNPTGYEQYF
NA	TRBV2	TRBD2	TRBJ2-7	TGTGCCAGCAGTGAAGGGACTAGCTGGTGGGAGCAGTACTTC	CASSEGTSWWEQYF